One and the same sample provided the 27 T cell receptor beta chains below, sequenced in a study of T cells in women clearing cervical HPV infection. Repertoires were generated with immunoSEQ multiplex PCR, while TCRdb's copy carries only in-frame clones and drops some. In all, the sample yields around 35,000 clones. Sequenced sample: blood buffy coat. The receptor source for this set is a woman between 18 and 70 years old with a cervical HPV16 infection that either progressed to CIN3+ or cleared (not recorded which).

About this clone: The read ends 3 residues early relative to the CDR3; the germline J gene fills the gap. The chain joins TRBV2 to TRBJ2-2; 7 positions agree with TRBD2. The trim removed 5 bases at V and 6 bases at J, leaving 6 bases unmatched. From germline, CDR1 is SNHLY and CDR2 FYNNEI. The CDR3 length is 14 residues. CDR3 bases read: TGTGCCAGCAGTCTTACTAGCGTTCCCGGGGAG. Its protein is CASSLTSVPGE. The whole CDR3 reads CASSLTSVPGELFF.

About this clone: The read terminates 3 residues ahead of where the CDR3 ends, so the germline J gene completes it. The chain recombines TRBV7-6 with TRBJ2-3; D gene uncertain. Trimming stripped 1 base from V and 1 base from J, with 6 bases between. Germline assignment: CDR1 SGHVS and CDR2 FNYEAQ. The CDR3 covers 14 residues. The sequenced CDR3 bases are TGTGCCAGCAGCTTAGGGCCTGGCACAGATACG. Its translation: CASSLGPGTDT. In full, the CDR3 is CASSLGPGTDTQYF.

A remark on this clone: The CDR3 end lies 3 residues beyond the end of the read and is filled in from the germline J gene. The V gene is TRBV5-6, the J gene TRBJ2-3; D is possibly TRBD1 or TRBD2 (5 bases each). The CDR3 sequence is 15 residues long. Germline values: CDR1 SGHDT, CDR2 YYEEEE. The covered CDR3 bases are TGTGCCAGCAGCTGGAGGACACCCATCCAAGAGACG. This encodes CASSWRTPIQET. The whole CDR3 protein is CASSWRTPIQETQYF. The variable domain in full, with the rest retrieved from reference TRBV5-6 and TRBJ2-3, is DAGVTQSPTHLIKTRGQQVTLRCSPKSGHDTVSWYQQALGQGPQFIFQYYEEEERQRGNFPDRFSGHQFPNYSSELNVNALLLGDSALYLCASSWRTPIQETQYFGPGTRLTVL.

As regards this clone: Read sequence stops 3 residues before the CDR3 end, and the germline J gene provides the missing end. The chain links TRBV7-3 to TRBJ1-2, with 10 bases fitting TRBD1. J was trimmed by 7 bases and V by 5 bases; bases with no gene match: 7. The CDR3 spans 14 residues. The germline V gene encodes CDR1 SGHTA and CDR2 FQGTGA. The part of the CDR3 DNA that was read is TGTGCCAGCAGCCCCGGGGGGACAGGGGCTGGC. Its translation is CASSPGGTGAG. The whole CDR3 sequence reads CASSPGGTGAGYTF. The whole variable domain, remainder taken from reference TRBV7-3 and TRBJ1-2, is GAGVSQTPSNKVTEKGKYVELRCDPISGHTALYWYRQSLGQGPEFLIYFQGTGAADDSGLPNDRFFAVRPEGSVSTLKIQRTERGDSAVYLCASSPGGTGAGYTFGSGTRLTVV.

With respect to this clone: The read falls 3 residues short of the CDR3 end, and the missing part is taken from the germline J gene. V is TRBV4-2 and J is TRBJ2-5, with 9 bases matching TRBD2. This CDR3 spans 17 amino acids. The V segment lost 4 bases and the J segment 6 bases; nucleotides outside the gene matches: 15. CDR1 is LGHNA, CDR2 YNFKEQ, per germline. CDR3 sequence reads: CASSRPAGGQAGKTQYF. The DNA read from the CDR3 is TGTGCCAGCAGCCGGCCCGCGGGGGGGCAGGCGGGAAAGACC.

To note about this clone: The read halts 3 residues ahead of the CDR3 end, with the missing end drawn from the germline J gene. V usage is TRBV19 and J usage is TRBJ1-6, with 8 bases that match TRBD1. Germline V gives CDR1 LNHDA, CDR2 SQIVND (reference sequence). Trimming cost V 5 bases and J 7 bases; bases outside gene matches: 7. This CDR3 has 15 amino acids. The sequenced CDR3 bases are TGTGCCAGTAGTTCTCAGGGGGCTCTAAATTCACCC. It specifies CASSSQGALNSP. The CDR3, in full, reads CASSSQGALNSPLHF.

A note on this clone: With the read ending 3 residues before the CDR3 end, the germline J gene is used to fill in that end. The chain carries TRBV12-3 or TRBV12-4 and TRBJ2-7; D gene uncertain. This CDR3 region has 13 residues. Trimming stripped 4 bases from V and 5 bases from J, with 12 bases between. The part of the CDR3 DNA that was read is TGTGCCAGCAGTTCGGTCCCCATGAACGAG. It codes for CASSSVPMNE. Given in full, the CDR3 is CASSSVPMNEQYF.

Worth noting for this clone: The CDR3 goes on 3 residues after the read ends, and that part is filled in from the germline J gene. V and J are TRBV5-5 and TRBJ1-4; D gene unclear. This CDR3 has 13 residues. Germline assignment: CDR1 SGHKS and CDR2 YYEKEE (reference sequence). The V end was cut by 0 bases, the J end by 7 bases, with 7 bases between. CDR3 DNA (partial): TGTGCCAGCAGCTTGGAAGGGCCTGAAAAA. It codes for CASSLEGPEK. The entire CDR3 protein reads CASSLEGPEKLFF.

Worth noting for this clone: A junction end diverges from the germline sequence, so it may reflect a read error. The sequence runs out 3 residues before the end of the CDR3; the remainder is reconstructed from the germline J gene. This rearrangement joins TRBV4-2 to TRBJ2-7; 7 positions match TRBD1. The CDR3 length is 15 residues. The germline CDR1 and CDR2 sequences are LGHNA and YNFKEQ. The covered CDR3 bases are TGCGCCAGCAGCCAAGCTGCGACAGGGCCCTACGAG. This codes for CASSQAATGPYE. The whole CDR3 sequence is CASSQAATGPYEQYF.

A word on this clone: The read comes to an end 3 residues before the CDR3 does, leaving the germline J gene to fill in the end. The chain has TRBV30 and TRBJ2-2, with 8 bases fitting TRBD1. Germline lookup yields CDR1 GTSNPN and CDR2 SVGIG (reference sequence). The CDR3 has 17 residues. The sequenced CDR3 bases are TGTGCCTGGAGAGCGCAAGTACAACGACAGGGGATTTCACCG. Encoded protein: CAWRAQVQRQGISP. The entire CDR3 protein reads CAWRAQVQRQGISPLFF.

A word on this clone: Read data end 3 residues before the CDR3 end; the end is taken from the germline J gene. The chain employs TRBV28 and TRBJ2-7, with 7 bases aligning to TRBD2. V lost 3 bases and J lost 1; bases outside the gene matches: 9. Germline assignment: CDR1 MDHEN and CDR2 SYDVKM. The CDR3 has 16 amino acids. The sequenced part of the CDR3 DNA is TGTGCCAGCAGTTTGGTATCAGGGACTACTTCCTACGAG. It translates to CASSLVSGTTSYE. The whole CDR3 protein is CASSLVSGTTSYEQYF.

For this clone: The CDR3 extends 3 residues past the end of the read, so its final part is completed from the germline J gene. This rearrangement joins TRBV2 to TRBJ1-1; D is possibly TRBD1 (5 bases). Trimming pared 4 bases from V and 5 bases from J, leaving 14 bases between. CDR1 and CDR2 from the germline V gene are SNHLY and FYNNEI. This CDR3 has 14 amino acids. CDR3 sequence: CASSVEGSETEAFF. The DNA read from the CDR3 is TGTGCCAGCAGTGTGGAGGGGTCGGAGACTGAA.

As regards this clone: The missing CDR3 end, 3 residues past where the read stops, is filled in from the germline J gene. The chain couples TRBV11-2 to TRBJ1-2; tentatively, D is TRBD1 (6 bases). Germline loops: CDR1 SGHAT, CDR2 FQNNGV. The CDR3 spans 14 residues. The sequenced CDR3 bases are TGTGCCAGCAGCCATAAACAGGGTTCAGAGGGC. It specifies CASSHKQGSEG. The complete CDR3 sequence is CASSHKQGSEGYTF.

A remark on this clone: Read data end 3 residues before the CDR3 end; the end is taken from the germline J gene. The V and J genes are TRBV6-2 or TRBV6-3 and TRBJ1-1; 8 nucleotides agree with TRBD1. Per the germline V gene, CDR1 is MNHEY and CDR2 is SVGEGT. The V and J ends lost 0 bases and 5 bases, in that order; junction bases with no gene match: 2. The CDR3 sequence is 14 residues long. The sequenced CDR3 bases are TGTGCCAGCAGTTACTCGACAGGGGCGACTGAA. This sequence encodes CASSYSTGATE. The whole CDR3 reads CASSYSTGATEAFF.

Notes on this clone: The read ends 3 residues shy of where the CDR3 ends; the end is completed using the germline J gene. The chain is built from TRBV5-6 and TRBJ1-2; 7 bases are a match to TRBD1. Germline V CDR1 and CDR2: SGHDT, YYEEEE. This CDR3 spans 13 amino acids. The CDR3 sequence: CASSLSRGRSYTF. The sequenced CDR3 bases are TGTGCCAGCAGCTTGAGTAGGGGGCGTAGC. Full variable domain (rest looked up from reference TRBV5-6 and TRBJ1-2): DAGVTQSPTHLIKTRGQQVTLRCSPKSGHDTVSWYQQALGQGPQFIFQYYEEEERQRGNFPDRFSGHQFPNYSSELNVNALLLGDSALYLCASSLSRGRSYTFGSGTRLTVV.

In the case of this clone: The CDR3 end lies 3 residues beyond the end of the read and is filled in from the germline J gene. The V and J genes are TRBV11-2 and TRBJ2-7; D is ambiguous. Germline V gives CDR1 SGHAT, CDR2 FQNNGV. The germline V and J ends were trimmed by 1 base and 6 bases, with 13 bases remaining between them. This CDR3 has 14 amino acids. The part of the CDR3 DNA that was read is TGTGCCAGCAGCTTAGTGAAGACACGAGGCGAG. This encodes CASSLVKTRGE. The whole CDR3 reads CASSLVKTRGEQYF.

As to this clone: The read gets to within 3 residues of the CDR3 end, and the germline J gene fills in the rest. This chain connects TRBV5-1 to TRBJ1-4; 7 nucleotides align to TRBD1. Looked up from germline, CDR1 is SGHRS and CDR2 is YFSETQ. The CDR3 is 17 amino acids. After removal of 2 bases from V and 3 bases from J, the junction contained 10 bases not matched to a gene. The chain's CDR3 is CASSLTGDIPSNEKLFF. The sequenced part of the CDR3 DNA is TGCGCCAGCAGCTTAACAGGGGATATCCCCTCTAATGAAAAA.

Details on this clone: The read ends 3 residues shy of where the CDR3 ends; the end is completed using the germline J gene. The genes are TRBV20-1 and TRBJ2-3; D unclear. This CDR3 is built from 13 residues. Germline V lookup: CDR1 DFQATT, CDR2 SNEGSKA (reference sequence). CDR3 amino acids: CSARPDSNQPQYF. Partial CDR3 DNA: TGCAGTGCTAGACCCGATAGCAATCAGCCG.

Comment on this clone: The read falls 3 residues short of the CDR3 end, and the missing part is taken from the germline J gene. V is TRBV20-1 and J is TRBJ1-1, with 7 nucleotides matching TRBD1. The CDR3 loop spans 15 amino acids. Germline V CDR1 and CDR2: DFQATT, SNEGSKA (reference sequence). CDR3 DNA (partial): TGCAGTGCTAGAGCAGGGGGGCAGGGGGGCTCCGAA. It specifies CSARAGGQGGSE. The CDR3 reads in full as CSARAGGQGGSEAFF.

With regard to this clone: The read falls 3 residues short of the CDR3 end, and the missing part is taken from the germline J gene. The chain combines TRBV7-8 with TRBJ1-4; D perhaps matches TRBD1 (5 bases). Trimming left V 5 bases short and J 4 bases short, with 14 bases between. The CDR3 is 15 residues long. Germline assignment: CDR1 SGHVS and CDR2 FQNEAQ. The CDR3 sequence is CASSQQAGVNEKLFF. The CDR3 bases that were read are TGTGCCAGCAGCCAACAGGCAGGAGTTAATGAAAAA.

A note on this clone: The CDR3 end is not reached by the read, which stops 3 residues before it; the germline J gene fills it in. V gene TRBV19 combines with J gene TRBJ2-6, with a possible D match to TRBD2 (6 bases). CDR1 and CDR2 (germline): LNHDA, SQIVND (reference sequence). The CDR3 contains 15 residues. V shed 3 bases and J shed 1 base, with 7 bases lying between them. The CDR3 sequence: CASSIAGSGANVLTF. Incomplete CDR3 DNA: TGTGCCAGTAGTATTGCGGGATCTGGGGCCAACGTC.

CDR3 sequence reads: CASSPRTSGGASYNEQFF. The CDR3 bases that were read are TGTGCCAGCTCACCCCGGACTAGCGGGGGGGCCTCCTACAATGAG. The chain employs TRBV18 and TRBJ2-1; 15 nucleotides agree with TRBD2. The read halts 3 residues ahead of the CDR3 end, with the missing end drawn from the germline J gene. V dropped 3 bases and J dropped 0; count of bases not matched to a gene: 3. Germline CDR1 is KGHSH and CDR2 is LQKENI. The length of the CDR3 is 18 residues.

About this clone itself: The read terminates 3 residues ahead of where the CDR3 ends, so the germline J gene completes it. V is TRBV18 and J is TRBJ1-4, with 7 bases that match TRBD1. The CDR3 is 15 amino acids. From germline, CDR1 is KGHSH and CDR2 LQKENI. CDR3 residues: CASSPGGTDNSPLFF. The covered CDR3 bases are TGTGCCAGCTCGCCCGGTGGGACAGATAATTCACCA.

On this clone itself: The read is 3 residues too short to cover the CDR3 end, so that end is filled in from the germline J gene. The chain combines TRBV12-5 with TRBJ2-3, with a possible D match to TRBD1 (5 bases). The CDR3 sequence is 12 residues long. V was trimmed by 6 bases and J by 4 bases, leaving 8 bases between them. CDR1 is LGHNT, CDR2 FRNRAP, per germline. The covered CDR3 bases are TGTGCTAGTGGGACAGAGCCAGATACG. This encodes CASGTEPDT. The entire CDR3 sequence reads CASGTEPDTQYF. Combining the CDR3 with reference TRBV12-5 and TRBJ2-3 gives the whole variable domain DARVTQTPRHKVTEMGQEVTMRCQPILGHNTVFWYRQTMMQGLELLAYFRNRAPLDDSGMPKDRFSAEMPDATLATLKIQPSEPRDSAVYFCASGTEPDTQYFGPGTRLTVL.

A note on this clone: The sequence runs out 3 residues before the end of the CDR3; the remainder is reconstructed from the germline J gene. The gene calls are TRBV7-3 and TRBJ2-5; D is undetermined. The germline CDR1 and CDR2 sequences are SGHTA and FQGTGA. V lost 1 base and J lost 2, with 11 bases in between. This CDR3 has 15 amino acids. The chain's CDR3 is CASSLNGGLQETQYF. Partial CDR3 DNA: TGTGCCAGCAGCTTAAATGGCGGTCTACAAGAGACC.

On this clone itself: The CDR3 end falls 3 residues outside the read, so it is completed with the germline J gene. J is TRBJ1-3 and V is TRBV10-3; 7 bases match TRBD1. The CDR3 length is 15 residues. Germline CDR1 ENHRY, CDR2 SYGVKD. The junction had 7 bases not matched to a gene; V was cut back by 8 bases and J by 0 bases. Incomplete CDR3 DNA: TGTGCCATCGAGAGACAGGGAGGCTCTGGAAACACC. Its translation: CAIERQGGSGNT. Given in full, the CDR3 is CAIERQGGSGNTIYF.

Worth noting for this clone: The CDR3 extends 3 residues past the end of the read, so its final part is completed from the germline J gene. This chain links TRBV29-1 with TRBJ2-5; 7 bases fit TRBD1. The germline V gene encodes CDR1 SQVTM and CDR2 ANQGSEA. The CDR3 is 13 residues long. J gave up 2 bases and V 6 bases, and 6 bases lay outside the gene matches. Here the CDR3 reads CSVSGQTQETQYF. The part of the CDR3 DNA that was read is TGCAGCGTCTCGGGACAGACGCAAGAGACC.